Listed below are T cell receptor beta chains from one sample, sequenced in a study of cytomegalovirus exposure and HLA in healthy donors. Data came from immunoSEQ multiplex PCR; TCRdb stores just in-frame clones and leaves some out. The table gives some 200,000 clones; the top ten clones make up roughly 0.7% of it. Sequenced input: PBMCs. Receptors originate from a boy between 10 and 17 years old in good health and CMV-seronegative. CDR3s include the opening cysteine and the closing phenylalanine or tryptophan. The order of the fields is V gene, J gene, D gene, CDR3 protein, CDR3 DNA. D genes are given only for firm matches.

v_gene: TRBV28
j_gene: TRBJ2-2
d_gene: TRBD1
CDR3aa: CATLDRGIRRTGELFF
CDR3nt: TGTGCCACCCTAGACAGGGGAATTAGAAGGACCGGGGAGCTGTTTTTT

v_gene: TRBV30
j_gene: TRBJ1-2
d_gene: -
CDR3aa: CVHSGPLWGYTF
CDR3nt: TGTGTCCACTCCGGTCCCCTCTGGGGCTACACCTTC

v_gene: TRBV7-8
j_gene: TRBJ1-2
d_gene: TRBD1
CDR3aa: CASSLAVQGLGGYTF
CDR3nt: TGTGCCAGCAGCTTAGCGGTACAGGGGCTAGGAGGCTACACCTTC

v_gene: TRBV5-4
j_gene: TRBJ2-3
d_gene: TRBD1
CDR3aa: CASSLARDRAWDTQYF
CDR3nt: TGTGCCAGCAGCTTGGCCAGGGACAGGGCTTGGGATACGCAGTATTTT

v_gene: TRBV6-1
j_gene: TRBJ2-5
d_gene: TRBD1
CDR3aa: CASSVTGRQETQYF
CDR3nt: TGTGCCAGCAGTGTGACAGGGCGTCAAGAGACCCAGTACTTC

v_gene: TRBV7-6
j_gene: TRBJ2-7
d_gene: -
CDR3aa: CASSFTETREQYF
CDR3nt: TGTGCCAGCAGCTTCACCGAGACACGCGAGCAGTACTTC

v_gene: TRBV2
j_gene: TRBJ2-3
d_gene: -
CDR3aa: CASSRQTDTQYF
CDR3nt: TGTGCCAGCAGTCGACAAACAGATACGCAGTATTTT

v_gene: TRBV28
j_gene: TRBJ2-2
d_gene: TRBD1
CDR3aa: CASSFPDRLNTGELFF
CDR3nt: TGTGCCAGCAGTTTTCCGGACAGGCTGAACACCGGGGAGCTGTTTTTT

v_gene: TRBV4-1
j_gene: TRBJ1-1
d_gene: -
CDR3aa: CASSQQRVDREAFF
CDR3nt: TGCGCCAGCAGCCAGCAAAGGGTAGACAGAGAAGCTTTCTTT

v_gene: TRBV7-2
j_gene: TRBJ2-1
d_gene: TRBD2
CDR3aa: CASSAGGPYNEQFF
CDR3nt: TGTGCCAGCAGCGCGGGGGGGCCCTACAATGAGCAGTTCTTC

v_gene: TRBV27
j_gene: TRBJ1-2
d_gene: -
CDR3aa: CASSEATGNYGYTF
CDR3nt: TGTGCCAGCAGCGAAGCTACAGGGAACTATGGCTACACCTTC

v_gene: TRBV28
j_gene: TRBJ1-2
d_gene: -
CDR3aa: CASSLYRDGYTF
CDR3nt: TGTGCCAGCAGTTTATACAGGGATGGCTACACCTTC

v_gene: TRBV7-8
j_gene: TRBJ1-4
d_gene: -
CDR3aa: CASSPPDGETATNEKLFF
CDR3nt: TGTGCCAGCAGCCCGCCGGACGGGGAAACCGCAACTAATGAAAAACTGTTTTTT

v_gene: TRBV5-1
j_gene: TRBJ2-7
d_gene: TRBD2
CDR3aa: CASSYTTSVEQYF
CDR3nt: TGCGCCAGCAGCTATACAACTAGCGTCGAGCAGTACTTC

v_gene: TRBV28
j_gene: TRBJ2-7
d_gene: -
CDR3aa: CASSMGPNWYF
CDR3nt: TGTGCCAGCAGCATGGGGCCAAATTGGTACTTC

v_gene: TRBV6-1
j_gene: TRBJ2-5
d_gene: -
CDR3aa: CASSEGRRETQYF
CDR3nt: TGTGCCAGCAGTGAGGGCCGGAGGGAGACCCAGTACTTC

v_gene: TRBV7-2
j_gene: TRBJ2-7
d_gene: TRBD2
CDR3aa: CASSLGLGGFYEQYF
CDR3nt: TGTGCCAGCAGCTTAGGACTCGGGGGGTTCTACGAGCAGTACTTC

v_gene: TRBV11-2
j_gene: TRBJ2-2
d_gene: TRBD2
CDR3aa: CASTAFRLAGSVGELFF
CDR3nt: TGTGCCAGCACAGCTTTTAGATTAGCGGGGAGCGTCGGGGAGCTGTTTTTT

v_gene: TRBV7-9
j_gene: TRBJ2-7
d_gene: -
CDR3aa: CASSLEGRGRSYEQYF
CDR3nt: TGTGCCAGCAGCTTAGAGGGCAGGGGCCGATCCTACGAGCAGTACTTC

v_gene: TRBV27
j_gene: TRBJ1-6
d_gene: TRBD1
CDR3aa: CASSSLRTGGTTGSPLHF
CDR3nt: TGTGCCAGCAGCTCACTTCGGACAGGGGGCACTACGGGTTCACCCCTCCACTTT

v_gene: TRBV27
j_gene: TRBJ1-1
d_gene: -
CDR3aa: CASRGLGVNTEAFF
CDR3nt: TGTGCCAGCCGGGGACTAGGGGTGAACACTGAAGCTTTCTTT

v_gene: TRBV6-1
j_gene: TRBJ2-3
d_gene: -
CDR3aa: CASSEGADTQYF
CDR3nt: TGTGCCAGCAGTGAAGGAGCAGATACGCAGTATTTT

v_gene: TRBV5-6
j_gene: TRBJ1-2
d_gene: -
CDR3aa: CASSQGRGDNYGYTF
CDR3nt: TGTGCCAGCAGCCAGGGGAGGGGGGACAATTATGGCTACACCTTC

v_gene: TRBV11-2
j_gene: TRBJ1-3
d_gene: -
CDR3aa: CATSSGVLGNTIYF
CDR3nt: TGTGCCACCTCATCGGGAGTTCTAGGAAACACCATATATTTT

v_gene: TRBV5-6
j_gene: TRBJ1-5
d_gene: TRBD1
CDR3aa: CASSSRRDSKSTKQPQHF
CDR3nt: TGTGCCAGCAGCTCAAGAAGGGACAGCAAGAGTACGAAGCAGCCCCAGCATTTT

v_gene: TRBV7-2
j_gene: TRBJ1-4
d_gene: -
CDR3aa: CASSLADRRNEKLFF
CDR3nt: TGTGCCAGCAGCTTAGCCGACAGGCGGAATGAAAAACTGTTTTTT

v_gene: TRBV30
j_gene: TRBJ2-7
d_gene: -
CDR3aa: CAWSPTGDRGTYEQYF
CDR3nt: TGTGCCTGGAGTCCCACGGGGGACAGAGGGACCTACGAGCAGTACTTC

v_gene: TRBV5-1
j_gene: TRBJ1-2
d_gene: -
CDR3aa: CASSLEVQNYGYTF
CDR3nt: TGCGCCAGCAGCTTGGAGGTACAGAACTATGGCTACACCTTC

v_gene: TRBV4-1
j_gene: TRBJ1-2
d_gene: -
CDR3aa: CASSQEGGGPYGYTF
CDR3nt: TGCGCCAGCAGCCAAGAGGGGGGGGGACCCTATGGCTACACCTTC

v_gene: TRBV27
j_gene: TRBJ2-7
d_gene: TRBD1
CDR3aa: CASRDSSYEQYF
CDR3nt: TGTGCCAGCCGGGACAGCTCCTACGAGCAGTACTTC

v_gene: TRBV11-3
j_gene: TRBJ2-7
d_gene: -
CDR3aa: CASSPSEGHEQYF
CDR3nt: TGTGCCAGCAGCCCGTCGGAGGGGCACGAGCAGTACTTC

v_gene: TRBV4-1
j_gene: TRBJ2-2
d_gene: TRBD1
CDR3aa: CASSHTSILQGVGELFF
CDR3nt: TGCGCCAGCAGCCACACCTCAATACTACAGGGGGTTGGGGAGCTGTTTTTT

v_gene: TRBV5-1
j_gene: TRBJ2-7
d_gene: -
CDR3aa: CASSLEPYYEQYF
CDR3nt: TGCGCCAGCAGCTTGGAGCCCTACTACGAGCAGTACTTC

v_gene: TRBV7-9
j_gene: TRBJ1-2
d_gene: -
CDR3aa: CASSQIGDYGYTF
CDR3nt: TGTGCCAGCAGCCAAATAGGGGACTATGGCTACACCTTC

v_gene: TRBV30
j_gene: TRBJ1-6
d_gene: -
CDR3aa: CAWNERQYSRGRLDNSPLHF
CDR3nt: TGTGCCTGGAATGAGAGGCAGTATTCGCGGGGGCGGTTGGATAATTCACCCCTCCACTTT

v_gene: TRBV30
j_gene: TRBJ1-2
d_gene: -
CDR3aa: CAWSVSWALYGYTF
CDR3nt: TGTGCCTGGAGTGTGTCCTGGGCACTCTATGGCTACACCTTC

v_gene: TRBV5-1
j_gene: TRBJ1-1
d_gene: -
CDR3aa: CASSFRDINTEAFF
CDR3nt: TGCGCCAGCAGCTTCCGGGACATAAACACTGAAGCTTTCTTT

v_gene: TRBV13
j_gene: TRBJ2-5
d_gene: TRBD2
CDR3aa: CASSSTSGGAWETQYF
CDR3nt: TGTGCCAGCAGCTCCACTAGCGGGGGGGCCTGGGAGACCCAGTACTTC

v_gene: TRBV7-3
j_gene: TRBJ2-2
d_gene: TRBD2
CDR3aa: CASGATGGMNTGELFF
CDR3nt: TGTGCCAGCGGCGCGACGGGGGGAATGAACACCGGGGAGCTGTTTTTT

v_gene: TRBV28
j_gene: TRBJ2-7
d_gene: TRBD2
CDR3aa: CASKHPLAGRNEQYF
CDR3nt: TGTGCCAGCAAACACCCCCTAGCGGGCAGGAACGAGCAGTACTTC

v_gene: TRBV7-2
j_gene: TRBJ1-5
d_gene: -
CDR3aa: CASSLGDTQPQHF
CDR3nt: TGTGCCAGCAGCTTGGGGGACACTCAGCCCCAGCATTTT

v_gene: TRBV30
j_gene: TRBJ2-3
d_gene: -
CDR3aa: CAWRGGAGLTDTQYF
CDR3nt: TGTGCCTGGAGGGGGGGGGCCGGTCTGACAGATACGCAGTATTTT

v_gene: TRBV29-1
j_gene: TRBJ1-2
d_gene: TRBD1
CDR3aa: CSVNLQQGAPNYGYTF
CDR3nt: TGCAGCGTTAACCTGCAACAGGGGGCGCCGAACTATGGCTACACCTTC

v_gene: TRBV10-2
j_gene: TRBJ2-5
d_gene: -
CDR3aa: CASSDMGGGRIWETQYF
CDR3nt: TGCGCCAGCAGTGATATGGGCGGGGGCAGGATCTGGGAGACCCAGTACTTC